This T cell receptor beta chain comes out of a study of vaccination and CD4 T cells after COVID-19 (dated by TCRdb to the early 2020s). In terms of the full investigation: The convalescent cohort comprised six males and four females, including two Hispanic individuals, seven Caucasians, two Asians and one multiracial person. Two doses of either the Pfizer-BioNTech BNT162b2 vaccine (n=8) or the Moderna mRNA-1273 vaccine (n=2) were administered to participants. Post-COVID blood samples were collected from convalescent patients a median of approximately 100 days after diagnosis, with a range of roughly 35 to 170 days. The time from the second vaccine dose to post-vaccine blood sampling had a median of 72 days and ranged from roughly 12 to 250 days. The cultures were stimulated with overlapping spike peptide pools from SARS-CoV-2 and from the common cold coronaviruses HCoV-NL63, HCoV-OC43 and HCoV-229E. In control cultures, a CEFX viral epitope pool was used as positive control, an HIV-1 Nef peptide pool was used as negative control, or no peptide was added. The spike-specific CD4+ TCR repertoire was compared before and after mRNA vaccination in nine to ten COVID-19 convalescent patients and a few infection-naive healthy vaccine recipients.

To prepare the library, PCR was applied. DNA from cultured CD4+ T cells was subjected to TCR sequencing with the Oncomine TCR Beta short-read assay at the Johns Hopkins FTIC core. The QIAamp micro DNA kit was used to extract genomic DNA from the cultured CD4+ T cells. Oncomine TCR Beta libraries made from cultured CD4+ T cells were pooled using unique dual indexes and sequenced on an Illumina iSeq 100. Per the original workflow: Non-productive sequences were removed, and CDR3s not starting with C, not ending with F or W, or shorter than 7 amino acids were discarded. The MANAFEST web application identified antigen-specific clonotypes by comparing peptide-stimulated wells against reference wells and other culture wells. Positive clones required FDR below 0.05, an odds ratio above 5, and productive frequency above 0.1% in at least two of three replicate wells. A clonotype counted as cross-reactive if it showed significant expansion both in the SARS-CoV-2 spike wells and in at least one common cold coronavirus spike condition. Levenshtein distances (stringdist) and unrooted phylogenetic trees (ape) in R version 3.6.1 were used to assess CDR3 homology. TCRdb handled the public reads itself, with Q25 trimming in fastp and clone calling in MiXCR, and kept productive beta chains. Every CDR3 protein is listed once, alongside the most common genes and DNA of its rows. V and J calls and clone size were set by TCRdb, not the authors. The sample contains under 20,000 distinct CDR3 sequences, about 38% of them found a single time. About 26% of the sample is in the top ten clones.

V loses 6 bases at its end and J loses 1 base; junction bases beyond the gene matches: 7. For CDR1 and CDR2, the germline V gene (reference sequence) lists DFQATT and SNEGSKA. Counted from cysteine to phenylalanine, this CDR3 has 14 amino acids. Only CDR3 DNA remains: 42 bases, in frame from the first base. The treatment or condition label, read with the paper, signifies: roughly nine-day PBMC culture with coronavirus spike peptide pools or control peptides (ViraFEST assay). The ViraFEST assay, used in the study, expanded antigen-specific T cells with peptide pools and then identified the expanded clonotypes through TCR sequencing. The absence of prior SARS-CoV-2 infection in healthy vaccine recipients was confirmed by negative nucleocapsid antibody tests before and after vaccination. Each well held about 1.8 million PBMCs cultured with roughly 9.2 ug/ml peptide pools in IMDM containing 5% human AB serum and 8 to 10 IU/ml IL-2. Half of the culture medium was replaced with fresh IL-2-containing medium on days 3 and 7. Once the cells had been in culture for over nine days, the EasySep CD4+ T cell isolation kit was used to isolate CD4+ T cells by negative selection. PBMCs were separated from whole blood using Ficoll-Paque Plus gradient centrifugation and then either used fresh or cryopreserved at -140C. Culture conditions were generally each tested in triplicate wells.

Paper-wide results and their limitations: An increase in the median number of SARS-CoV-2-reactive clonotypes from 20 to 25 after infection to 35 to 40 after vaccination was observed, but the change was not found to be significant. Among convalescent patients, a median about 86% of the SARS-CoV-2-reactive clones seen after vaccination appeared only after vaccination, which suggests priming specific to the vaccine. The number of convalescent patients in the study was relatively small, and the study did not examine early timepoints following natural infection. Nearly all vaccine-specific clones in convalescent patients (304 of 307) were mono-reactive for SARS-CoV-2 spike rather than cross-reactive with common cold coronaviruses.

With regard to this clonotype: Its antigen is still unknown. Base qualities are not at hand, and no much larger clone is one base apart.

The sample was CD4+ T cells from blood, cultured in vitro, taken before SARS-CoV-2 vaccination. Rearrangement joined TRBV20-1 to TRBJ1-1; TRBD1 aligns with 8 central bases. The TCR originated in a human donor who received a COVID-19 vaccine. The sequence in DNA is TGCAGTGCCAGCCGACAGGGGTGGAACACTGAAGCTTTCTTT. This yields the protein CSASRQGWNTEAFF.